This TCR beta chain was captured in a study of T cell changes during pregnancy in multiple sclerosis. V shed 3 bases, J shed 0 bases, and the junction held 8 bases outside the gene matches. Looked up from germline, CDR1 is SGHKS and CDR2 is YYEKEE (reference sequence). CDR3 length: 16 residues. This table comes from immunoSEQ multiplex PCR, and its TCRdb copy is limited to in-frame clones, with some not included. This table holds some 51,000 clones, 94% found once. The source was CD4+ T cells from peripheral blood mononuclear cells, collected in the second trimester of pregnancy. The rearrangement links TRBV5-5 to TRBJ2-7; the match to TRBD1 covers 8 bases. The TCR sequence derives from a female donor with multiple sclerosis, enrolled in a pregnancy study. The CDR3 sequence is CASSSGTGYSSYEQYF. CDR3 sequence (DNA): TGTGCCAGCAGCTCCGGGACAGGTTATAGCTCCTACGAGCAGTACTTC.